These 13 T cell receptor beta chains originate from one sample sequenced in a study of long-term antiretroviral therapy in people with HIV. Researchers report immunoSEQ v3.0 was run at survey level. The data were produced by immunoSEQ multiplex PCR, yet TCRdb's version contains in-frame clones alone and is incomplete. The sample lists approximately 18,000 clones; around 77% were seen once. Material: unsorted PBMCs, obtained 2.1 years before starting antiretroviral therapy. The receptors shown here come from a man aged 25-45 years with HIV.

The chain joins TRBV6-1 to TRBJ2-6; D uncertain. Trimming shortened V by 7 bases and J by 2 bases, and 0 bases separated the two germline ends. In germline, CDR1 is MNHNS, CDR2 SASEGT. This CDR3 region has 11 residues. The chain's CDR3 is CASTGANVLTF. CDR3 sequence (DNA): TGTGCCAGCACTGGGGCCAACGTCCTGACTTTC.

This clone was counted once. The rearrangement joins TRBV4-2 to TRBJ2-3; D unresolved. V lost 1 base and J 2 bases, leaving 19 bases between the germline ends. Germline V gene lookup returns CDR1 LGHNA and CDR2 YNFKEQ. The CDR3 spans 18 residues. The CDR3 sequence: CASSQAGGSGGYTDTQYF. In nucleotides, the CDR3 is TGTGCCAGCAGCCAAGCTGGTGGGTCCGGCGGATACACAGATACGCAGTATTTT.

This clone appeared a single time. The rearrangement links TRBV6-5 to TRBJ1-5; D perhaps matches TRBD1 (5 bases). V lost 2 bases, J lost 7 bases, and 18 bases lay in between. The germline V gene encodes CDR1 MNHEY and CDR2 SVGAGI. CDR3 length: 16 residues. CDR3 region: CASSYLDPVRGQPQHF. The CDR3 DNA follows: TGTGCCAGCAGTTACCTCGACCCGGTCCGGGGGCAGCCCCAGCATTTT.

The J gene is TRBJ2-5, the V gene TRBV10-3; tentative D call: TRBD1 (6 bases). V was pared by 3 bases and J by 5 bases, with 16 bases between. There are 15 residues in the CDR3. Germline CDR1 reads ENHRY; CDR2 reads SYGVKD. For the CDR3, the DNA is TGTGCCATCAGTGAACAGGGTTTCGGGGTGGAGACCCAGTACTTC. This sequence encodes CAISEQGFGVETQYF.

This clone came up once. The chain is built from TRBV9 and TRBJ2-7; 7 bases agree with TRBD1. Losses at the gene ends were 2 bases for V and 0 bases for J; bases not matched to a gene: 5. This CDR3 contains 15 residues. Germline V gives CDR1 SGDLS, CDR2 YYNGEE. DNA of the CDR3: TGTGCCAGCAGCGTCAGACAGGGAAGCTCCTACGAGCAGTACTTC. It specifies CASSVRQGSSYEQYF.

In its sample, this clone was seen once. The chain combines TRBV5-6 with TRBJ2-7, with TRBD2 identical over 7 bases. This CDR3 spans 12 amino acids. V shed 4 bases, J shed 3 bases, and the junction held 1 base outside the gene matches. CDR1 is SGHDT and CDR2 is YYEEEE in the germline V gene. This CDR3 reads CASSPGGYEQYF. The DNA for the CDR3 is TGTGCCAGCAGCCCGGGGGGCTACGAGCAGTACTTC. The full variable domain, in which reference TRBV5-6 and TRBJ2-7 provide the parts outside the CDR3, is DAGVTQSPTHLIKTRGQQVTLRCSPKSGHDTVSWYQQALGQGPQFIFQYYEEEERQRGNFPDRFSGHQFPNYSSELNVNALLLGDSALYLCASSPGGYEQYFGPGTRLTVT.

The CDR3 DNA is TGTGCCAGTAGTATCAACTGGGGGGGGACAGCATCCTACGAGCAGTACTTC. Translated: CASSINWGGTASYEQYF. This rearrangement joins TRBV19 to TRBJ2-7; tentatively, D is TRBD1 or TRBD2 (7 bases each). The V and J ends lost 3 bases and 1 base respectively, with 19 bases between them. CDR1 is LNHDA, CDR2 SQIVND, per germline (reference sequence). CDR3 length equals 17 residues.

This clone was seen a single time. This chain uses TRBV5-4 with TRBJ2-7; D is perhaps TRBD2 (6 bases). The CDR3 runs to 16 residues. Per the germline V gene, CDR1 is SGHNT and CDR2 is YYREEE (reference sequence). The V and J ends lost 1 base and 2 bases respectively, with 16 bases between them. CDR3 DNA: TGTGCCAGCAGCTTGATGTCGGGACTTATCCCCTACGAGCAGTACTTC. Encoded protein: CASSLMSGLIPYEQYF. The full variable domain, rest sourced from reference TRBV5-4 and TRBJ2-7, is ETGVTQSPTHLIKTRGQQVTLRCSSQSGHNTVSWYQQALGQGPQFIFQYYREEENGRGNFPPRFSGLQFPNYSSELNVNALELDDSALYLCASSLMSGLIPYEQYFGPGTRLTVT.

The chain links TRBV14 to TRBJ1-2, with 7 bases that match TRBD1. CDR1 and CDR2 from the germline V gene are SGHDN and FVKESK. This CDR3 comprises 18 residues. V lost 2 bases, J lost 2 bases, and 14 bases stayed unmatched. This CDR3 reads CASSQRPSQQGQNYGYTF. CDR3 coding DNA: TGTGCCAGCAGCCAAAGACCGAGTCAACAGGGGCAGAACTATGGCTACACCTTC.

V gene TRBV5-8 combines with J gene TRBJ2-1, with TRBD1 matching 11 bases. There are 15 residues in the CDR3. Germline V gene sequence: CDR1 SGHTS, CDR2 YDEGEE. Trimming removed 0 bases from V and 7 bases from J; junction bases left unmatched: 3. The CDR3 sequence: CASSLAGQGANEQFF. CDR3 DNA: TGTGCCAGCAGCTTGGCTGGACAGGGGGCTAATGAGCAGTTCTTC.

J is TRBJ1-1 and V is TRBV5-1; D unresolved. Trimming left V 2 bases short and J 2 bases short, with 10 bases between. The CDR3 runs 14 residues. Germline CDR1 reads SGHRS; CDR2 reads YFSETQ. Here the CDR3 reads CASSFSWGNTEAFF. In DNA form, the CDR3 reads TGCGCCAGCAGCTTCTCTTGGGGAAACACTGAAGCTTTCTTT.

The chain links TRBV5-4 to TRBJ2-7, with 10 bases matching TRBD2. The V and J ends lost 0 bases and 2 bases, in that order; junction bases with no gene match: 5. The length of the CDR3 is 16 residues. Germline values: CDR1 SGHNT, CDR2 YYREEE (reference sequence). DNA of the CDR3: TGTGCCAGCAGCTTGGAAAAACTAGCGGGGACCTACGAGCAGTACTTC. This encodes CASSLEKLAGTYEQYF.

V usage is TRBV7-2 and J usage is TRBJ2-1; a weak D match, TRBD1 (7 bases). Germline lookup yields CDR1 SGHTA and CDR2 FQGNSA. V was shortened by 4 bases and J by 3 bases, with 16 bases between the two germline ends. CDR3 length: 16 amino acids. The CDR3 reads CASSSGGAGGYNEQFF. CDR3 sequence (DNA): TGTGCCAGCAGCTCCGGCGGGGCAGGGGGCTACAATGAGCAGTTCTTC.